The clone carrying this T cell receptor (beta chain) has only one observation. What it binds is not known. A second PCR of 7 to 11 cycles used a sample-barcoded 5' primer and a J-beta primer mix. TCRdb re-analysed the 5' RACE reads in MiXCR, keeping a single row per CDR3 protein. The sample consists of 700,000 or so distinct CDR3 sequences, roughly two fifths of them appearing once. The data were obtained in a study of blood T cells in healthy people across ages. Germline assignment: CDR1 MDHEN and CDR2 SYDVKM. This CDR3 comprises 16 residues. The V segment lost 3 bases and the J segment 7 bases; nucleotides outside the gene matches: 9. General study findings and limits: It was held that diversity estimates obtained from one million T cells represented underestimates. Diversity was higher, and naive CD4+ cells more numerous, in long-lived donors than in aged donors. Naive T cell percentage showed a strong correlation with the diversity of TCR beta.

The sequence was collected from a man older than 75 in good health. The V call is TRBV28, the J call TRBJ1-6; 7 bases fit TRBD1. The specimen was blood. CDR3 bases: TGTGCCAGCAGTTTCGGGACAGACCGAACCAATTCACCCCTCCACTTT. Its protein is CASSFGTDRTNSPLHF.